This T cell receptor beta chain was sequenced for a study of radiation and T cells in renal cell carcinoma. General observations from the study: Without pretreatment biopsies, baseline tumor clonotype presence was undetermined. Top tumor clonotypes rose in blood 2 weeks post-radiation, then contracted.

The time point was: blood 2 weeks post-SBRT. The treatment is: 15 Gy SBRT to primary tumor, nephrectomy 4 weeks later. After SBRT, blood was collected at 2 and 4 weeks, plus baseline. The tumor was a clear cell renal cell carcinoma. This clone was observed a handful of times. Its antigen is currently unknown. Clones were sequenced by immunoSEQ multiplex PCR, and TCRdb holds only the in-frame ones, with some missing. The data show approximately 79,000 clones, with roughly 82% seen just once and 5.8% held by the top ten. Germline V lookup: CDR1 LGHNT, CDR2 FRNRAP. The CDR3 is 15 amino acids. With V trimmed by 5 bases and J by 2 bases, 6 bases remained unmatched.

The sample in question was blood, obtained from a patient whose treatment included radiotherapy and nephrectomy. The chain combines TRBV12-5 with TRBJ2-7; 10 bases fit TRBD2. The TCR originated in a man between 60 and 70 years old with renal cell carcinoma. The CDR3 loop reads CASGPWTSGPYEQYF. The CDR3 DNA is TGTGCTAGTGGTCCCTGGACTAGCGGCCCCTACGAGCAGTACTTC.